The 6 T cell receptor beta chains presented below share a single source sample, sequenced in a study of T cells after yellow fever vaccination. One entry per CDR3 protein results from TCRdb running MiXCR on the 5' RACE reads. This table has about 360,000 distinct CDR3 sequences, 6.2% appearing once. The sequenced sample was PBMCs, obtained 5 days after the yellow fever booster vaccination. Receptors originate from a man aged 25-40 years who received the YFV17D yellow fever vaccine.

The rearrangement links TRBV11-2 to TRBJ1-2, with 7 nucleotides matching TRBD1. The CDR3 has 16 residues. Trimming took 2 bases from V and 0 from J; bases not matched to a gene: 6. CDR1 SGHAT and CDR2 FQNNGV come from the germline V gene. The CDR3 is CASSLSQGGANYGYTF. CDR3 nucleotides: TGTGCCAGCAGCTTATCGCAGGGGGGAGCTAACTATGGCTACACCTTC.

V is TRBV9 and J is TRBJ1-1, with D unresolved. Germline CDR1 reads SGDLS; CDR2 reads YYNGEE. V gave up 4 bases and J gave up 7 bases, with 11 bases separating them. The CDR3 loop spans 12 amino acids. The DNA for the CDR3 is TGTGCCAGCAGCACCAACTGGGGTGAAGCTTTCTTT. The encoded protein is CASSTNWGEAFF.

J is TRBJ2-7 and V is TRBV12-5, with D perhaps TRBD1 or TRBD2 (5 bases each). Trimming left V 1 base short and J 6 bases short, with 16 bases between. This CDR3 comprises 15 residues. Germline values: CDR1 LGHNT, CDR2 FRNRAP. The CDR3 here is CASGLDGTAMGEQYF. In DNA, the CDR3 is TGTGCTAGTGGTTTGGACGGGACGGCGATGGGCGAGCAGTACTTC.

This clonotype has more than one count but fewer than ten. For the CDR3, the DNA is TGCAGTGCTAGTTCGGGACGTCGTTCTTCCGAGCAGTTCTTC. Its protein product is CSASSGRRSSEQFF. The chain uses TRBV20-1 and TRBJ2-1; either TRBD1 or TRBD2 may supply D (5 bases each). Germline V gives CDR1 DFQATT, CDR2 SNEGSKA (reference sequence). Between the trimmed V and J ends, which lost 3 bases and 10 bases, there was a span of 19 bases. The CDR3 contains 14 residues.

This clonotype was observed at least ten times. This chain links TRBV27 with TRBJ1-2, with TRBD1 matching over 7 bases. The J segment lost 4 bases and the V segment lost 4 bases, leaving 12 bases of the junction unmatched. The length of the CDR3 is 16 residues. The germline V gene has CDR1 MNHEY and CDR2 SMNVEV (reference sequence). CDR3 coding DNA: TGTGCCAGCAGTTCATGGGACCAGGGGGGGTTCTATGGCTACACCTTC. This encodes CASSSWDQGGFYGYTF.

About this clonotype itself: Because the CDR3 is missing its conserved closing phenylalanine or tryptophan, this is likely a read error. The limits of the CDR3 on the DNA are not certain, so only TCRdb's listed CDR3 is given. The rearrangement links TRBV7-2 to TRBJ2-7; the tabulated D call, TRBD2, remains unverified against the DNA. Germline CDR1 SGHTA, CDR2 FQGNSA. The CDR3 length equals 14 residues, ends included. The CDR3 reads CASSPGPTSGSLQI.